This TCR beta chain stems from a study of blood T cell repertoires in COVID-19. Libraries were prepared by immunoSEQ multiplex PCR; TCRdb keeps only in-frame clonotypes and omits some of them. Counted here are more than 110,000 clones, 82% occurring once; the ten biggest clones make up roughly 4%. The sequence derives from a woman older than 75 with acute or convalescent COVID-19. The sample was peripheral blood.

This chain's CDR3 is CASSREREFETQYF. DNA for the CDR3: TGTGCCAGCAGCCGAGAGCGGGAGTTTGAGACCCAGTACTTC. The chain links TRBV3-1 (or the pseudogene TRBV3-2) to TRBJ2-5; the match to TRBD2 covers 8 bases. V was pared by 4 bases and J by 5 bases, with 6 bases of the junction left unmatched. CDR3 size: 14 residues. Germline V lookup: CDR1 LGHDT, CDR2 YNNKEL (reference sequence).